This T cell receptor (beta chain) was identified during a study of OX40 agonist ivuxolimab in advanced cancers. Study as a whole: The study reported partial responses in three patients: one hepatocellular carcinoma, two cutaneous melanoma.

The repertoire was sequenced with immunoSEQ multiplex PCR; TCRdb's copy has only in-frame clones and lacks some. The table shows 80,000 to 95,000 clones, with around four fifths occurring only once. CDR3 size: 14 residues. CDR1 is WNHNN and CDR2 is SYGVQD in the germline V gene (reference sequence). Trimming stripped 6 bases from V and 4 bases from J, with 13 bases between. The specimen was CD4+ or CD8+ T cells sorted from blood, collected in a trial of the OX40 agonist ivuxolimab. The source of this sequence is an adult with an advanced solid tumor such as melanoma, head and neck, liver or kidney cancer. J is TRBJ2-1 and V is TRBV10-1, with D perhaps TRBD2 (6 bases). CDR3 DNA sequence: TGCGCCAGCAGGGGGAGGACGGGTTACAATGAGCAGTTCTTC. This gives the protein CASRGRTGYNEQFF.